These T cell receptor beta chains were read from a single sample in a study of T cell repertoires in cytomegalovirus infection. MiXCR was run by TCRdb on the reads, yielding one entry per CDR3 protein. This table holds hundreds of thousands of distinct CDR3 sequences, over 15% found once. Input material: PBMCs. Receptors originate from a human donor in good health (CMV status not recorded). Some clones in this sample may be carry-over from other donors' samples. CDR3s include the opening cysteine and the closing phenylalanine or tryptophan. A D gene is named only where the DNA matches it firmly. Clone size is not always given. Where it is, it says once, few, many or a class for expanded clones.

d_gene,j_gene,v_gene,abundance,CDR3aa,CDR3nt
NA,TRBJ2-3,TRBV24-1,NA,CATSDPNYRESTDTQYF,TGTGCCACCAGTGATCCAAACTACAGGGAGAGCACAGATACGCAGTATTTT
TRBD2,TRBJ2-1,TRBV29-1,NA,CSHSQRGTNNEQFF,TGCAGCCACAGTCAGCGGGGAACAAACAATGAGCAGTTCTTC
NA,TRBJ1-4,TRBV7-6,many,CASSKAGAGQYEKLFF,TGTGCCAGCAGCAAGGCAGGGGCCGGCCAATATGAAAAACTGTTTTTT
TRBD1,TRBJ2-1,TRBV7-2,NA,CASRRADRAHNEQFF,TGTGCCAGCAGACGGGCCGACAGGGCTCACAATGAGCAGTTCTTC
TRBD1,TRBJ1-4,TRBV20-1,few,CSAPGTANEKLFF,TGCAGTGCCCCCGGGACAGCGAATGAAAAACTGTTTTTT
TRBD1,TRBJ2-3,TRBV12-3/TRBV12-4,few,CASTWGTGGWDTQYF,TGTGCCAGCACCTGGGGGACAGGGGGTTGGGATACGCAGTATTTT
TRBD2,TRBJ2-3,TRBV5-1,few,CASSFDGLAGVDTQYF,TGCGCCAGCAGCTTTGATGGACTAGCGGGAGTCGATACGCAGTATTTT
NA,TRBJ1-6,TRBV7-2,many,CASGGRKNSPLHF,TGTGCCAGCGGGGGACGGAAGAATTCACCCCTCCACTTT
NA,TRBJ2-1,TRBV7-9,NA,CASSLKVDEQFF,TGTGCCAGCAGCCTAAAGGTGGATGAGCAGTTCTTC
NA,TRBJ2-3,TRBV7-9,NA,CASAHRTDTQYF,TGTGCCAGTGCACACCGCACAGATACGCAGTATTTT
TRBD2,TRBJ2-1,TRBV5-5,NA,CASSLTSGGYEQFF,TGTGCCAGCAGCTTGACTAGCGGGGGCTATGAGCAGTTCTTC
NA,TRBJ1-2,TRBV15,few,CATSRDWGIYGYTF,TGTGCCACCAGCAGAGATTGGGGAATCTATGGCTACACCTTC
NA,TRBJ2-1,TRBV7-6,many,CASSFRTNNEQFF,TGTGCCAGCAGCTTTAGGACGAACAATGAGCAGTTCTTC
TRBD1,TRBJ2-1,TRBV12-3/TRBV12-4,NA,CASSPDRGYNEQFF,TGTGCCAGCAGCCCTGACAGGGGATACAATGAGCAGTTCTTC
NA,TRBJ1-5,TRBV7-2,many,CASSLSVAQPQHF,TGTGCCAGCAGCTTAAGTGTCGCTCAGCCCCAGCATTTT
NA,TRBJ2-3,TRBV5-5,many,CASSLVGTRTDTQYF,TGTGCCAGCAGCTTGGTTGGGACACGGACAGATACGCAGTATTTT
NA,TRBJ2-1,TRBV29-1,few,CSVEEGDEQFF,TGCAGCGTTGAAGAAGGGGATGAGCAGTTCTTC
NA,TRBJ2-1,TRBV18,many,CASSRVSGSSSYNEQFF,TGTGCCAGCTCACGTGTTAGTGGTTCCAGCTCCTACAATGAGCAGTTCTTC
TRBD2,TRBJ2-1,TRBV27,NA,CASSLPKRGGFNEQFF,TGTGCCAGCAGTTTACCAAAGCGGGGGGGCTTCAATGAGCAGTTCTTC
NA,TRBJ2-3,TRBV5-1,once,CASGLASGAGDTQYF,TGCGCCAGCGGCTTGGCCTCAGGGGCAGGAGATACGCAGTATTTT
NA,TRBJ1-6,TRBV7-2,many,CASSLVADNSPLHF,TGTGCCAGCAGCTTAGTGGCAGATAATTCACCCCTCCACTTT
NA,TRBJ1-1,TRBV2,few,CASSLEQMNTEAFF,TGTGCCAGCAGTTTGGAACAGATGAACACTGAAGCTTTCTTT
NA,TRBJ1-4,TRBV20-1,NA,CSADTGYDEKLFF,TGCAGTGCAGATACAGGGTACGATGAAAAACTGTTTTTT
TRBD1,TRBJ2-1,TRBV4-1,NA,CASSSGQGHEQFF,TGCGCCAGCAGCTCCGGACAGGGGCATGAGCAGTTCTTC
NA,TRBJ2-6,TRBV7-2,few,CASSRLGSGANVLTF,TGTGCCAGCAGTCGACTGGGGTCTGGGGCCAACGTCCTGACTTTC
NA,TRBJ2-1,TRBV7-2,many,CASSLERYNEQFF,TGTGCCAGCAGCTTAGAAAGATACAATGAGCAGTTCTTC
TRBD1,TRBJ2-4,TRBV7-2,many,CASSFRDRGDIQYF,TGTGCCAGCAGCTTCCGGGACAGGGGTGACATTCAGTACTTC
NA,TRBJ1-1,TRBV4-1,many,CASRGKEAFF,TGCGCCAGCAGAGGCAAAGAAGCTTTCTTT
NA,TRBJ1-1,TRBV19,few,CASSIPNTEAFF,TGTGCCAGTAGTATTCCGAACACTGAAGCTTTCTTT
NA,TRBJ1-2,TRBV28,NA,CASSLRGWGGYTF,TGTGCCAGCAGTTTGAGGGGGTGGGGTGGCTACACCTTC
NA,TRBJ2-7,TRBV18,few,CASSLLEPYEQYF,TGTGCCAGCTCATTACTAGAGCCCTACGAGCAGTACTTC
NA,TRBJ1-1,TRBV19,NA,CASSMHQENTEAFF,TGTGCCAGTAGTATGCATCAGGAGAACACTGAAGCTTTCTTT
NA,TRBJ2-7,TRBV7-2,many,CASSLTGLRTGSSYEQYF,TGTGCCAGCAGCTTAACGGGACTTCGAACGGGGAGCTCCTACGAGCAGTACTTC
NA,TRBJ1-1,TRBV25-1,few,CASSEYQVVGAFF,TGTGCCAGCAGTGAATATCAGGTAGTCGGAGCTTTCTTT
NA,TRBJ1-5,TRBV27,many,CASSLSPQQGSGSQPQHF,TGTGCCAGCAGTTTAAGCCCACAACAGGGCTCGGGGAGTCAGCCCCAGCATTTT
NA,TRBJ2-7,TRBV9,few,CASSGRQGLDEQYF,TGTGCCAGCAGCGGTAGGCAGGGACTTGACGAGCAGTACTTC
NA,TRBJ2-1,TRBV19,many,CASSISDNEQFF,TGTGCCAGTAGTATAAGCGACAATGAGCAGTTCTTC
TRBD2,TRBJ2-7,TRBV20-1,NA,CSAMGLAGEEPYEQYF,TGCAGTGCTATGGGACTAGCGGGAGAGGAACCCTACGAGCAGTACTTC
NA,TRBJ1-1,TRBV2,NA,CASSVVVLYF,TGTGCCAGCAGTGTAGTGGTCCTTTACTTT
NA,TRBJ2-1,TRBV7-9,NA,CASSAPTEREQFF,TGTGCCAGCAGCGCACCGACTGAGAGAGAGCAGTTCTTC
NA,TRBJ2-5,TRBV11-2,few,CASSFMGEETQYF,TGTGCCAGCAGCTTTATGGGGGAGGAGACCCAGTACTTC
TRBD2,TRBJ2-5,TRBV4-1,NA,CASTGTSGVPGTQYF,TGCGCCAGCACCGGGACTAGCGGGGTCCCGGGGACCCAGTACTTC
TRBD1,TRBJ2-3,TRBV24-1,few,CATEGQGSTDTQYF,TGTGCCACAGAAGGACAGGGCAGCACAGATACGCAGTATTTT
NA,TRBJ2-7,TRBV29-1,NA,CSVEDPRGPGYEQYF,TGCAGCGTTGAAGACCCCCGGGGGCCAGGCTACGAGCAGTACTTC
TRBD1,TRBJ1-2,TRBV6-5,NA,CASQGTGDGYTF,TGTGCCAGCCAAGGGACAGGGGATGGCTACACCTTC
NA,TRBJ2-3,TRBV3-1,few,CASRSSGRVGTRADTQYF,TGTGCCAGCAGGTCCAGCGGGCGAGTGGGGACGCGGGCAGATACGCAGTATTTT
TRBD2,TRBJ2-7,TRBV20-1,NA,CSARDLAGTAYEQYF,TGCAGTGCTAGAGATCTAGCGGGGACAGCCTACGAGCAGTACTTC
NA,TRBJ2-2,TRBV4-2,NA,CASTTVGRGELFF,TGTGCCAGCACCACGGTGGGCCGGGGGGAGCTGTTTTTT
TRBD1,TRBJ1-2,TRBV7-8,NA,CARSPGTDGYTF,TGTGCCCGCAGCCCCGGGACAGACGGCTACACCTTC
NA,TRBJ2-7,TRBV11-3,few,CASSLPFRGSYEQYF,TGTGCCAGCAGCTTACCCTTCAGGGGCTCCTACGAGCAGTACTTC